A selection of T cell receptor beta chains follows, all from one sample in a study of T-cell reconstitution after alpha-beta-depleted transplantation in children. TCRdb used MiXCR to reprocess the PCR reads, holding one entry per CDR3 protein. This repertoire shows around 180,000 distinct CDR3 sequences, roughly 11% found once; its top ten account for about 13%. The source material was PBMCs, sampled before TCRalphabeta/CD19-depleted stem cell transplant. The receptors shown here come from a boy younger than 10 with acute myeloid leukemia, due to receive a stem cell transplant. The CDR3 runs from the conserved cysteine through the conserved F or W. Each record gives: D gene, CDR3 length, clone size, V gene, J gene, CDR3 protein, CDR3 DNA. A D gene is named only where the DNA matches it firmly. Not all rows give a size; the values are once, few, many and, for expanded clones, a class.

d_gene: TRBD1
len: 14
abundance: many
v_gene: TRBV10-3
j_gene: TRBJ2-2
CDR3aa: CATLRGQGTGELFF
CDR3nt: TGTGCCACCCTTAGGGGACAGGGTACCGGGGAGCTGTTTTTT

d_gene: TRBD1
len: 15
abundance: NA
v_gene: TRBV27
j_gene: TRBJ1-5
CDR3aa: CASSSSYRGNQPQHF
CDR3nt: TGTGCCAGCAGTTCTAGCTACAGGGGAAATCAGCCCCAGCATTTT

d_gene: TRBD1
len: 14
abundance: many
v_gene: TRBV6-1
j_gene: TRBJ1-1
CDR3aa: CASSVSTGVTEAFF
CDR3nt: TGTGCCAGCAGTGTTTCGACAGGGGTGACTGAAGCTTTCTTT

d_gene: NA
len: 16
abundance: many
v_gene: TRBV3-1
j_gene: TRBJ2-3
CDR3aa: CASSGGVRGRSDTQYF
CDR3nt: TGTGCCAGCAGCGGAGGGGTCCGGGGTCGGTCAGATACGCAGTATTTT

d_gene: NA
len: 13
abundance: NA
v_gene: TRBV20-1
j_gene: TRBJ1-2
CDR3aa: CSAEGVVISGYTF
CDR3nt: TGCAGTGCCGAGGGGGTCGTGATTAGTGGCTACACCTTC

d_gene: NA
len: 14
abundance: many
v_gene: TRBV2
j_gene: TRBJ1-5
CDR3aa: CASSEGGVGQPQHF
CDR3nt: TGTGCCAGCAGTGAAGGAGGGGTAGGGCAGCCCCAGCATTTT

d_gene: NA
len: 13
abundance: many
v_gene: TRBV12-3/TRBV12-4
j_gene: TRBJ2-7
CDR3aa: CASRRSDSYEQYF
CDR3nt: TGTGCCAGCAGAAGGAGTGATTCCTACGAGCAGTACTTC

d_gene: NA
len: 14
abundance: many
v_gene: TRBV12-3/TRBV12-4
j_gene: TRBJ1-3
CDR3aa: CASALYTQGYTIYF
CDR3nt: TGTGCCAGCGCCCTTTACACACAGGGTTACACCATATATTTT

d_gene: TRBD1
len: 18
abundance: many
v_gene: TRBV14
j_gene: TRBJ1-1
CDR3aa: CASSQILSTGARGTEAFF
CDR3nt: TGTGCCAGCAGCCAAATACTTTCGACAGGGGCCCGGGGGACTGAAGCTTTCTTT

d_gene: TRBD2
len: 18
abundance: many
v_gene: TRBV7-6
j_gene: TRBJ2-7
CDR3aa: CASSLRGAGGLASYEQYF
CDR3nt: TGTGCCAGCAGCTTACGTGGAGCGGGAGGACTAGCAAGCTACGAGCAGTACTTC

d_gene: NA
len: 14
abundance: many
v_gene: TRBV4-1
j_gene: TRBJ1-1
CDR3aa: CASSQEAPNTEAFF
CDR3nt: TGCGCCAGCAGCCAAGAAGCACCGAACACTGAAGCTTTCTTT

d_gene: TRBD2
len: 16
abundance: many
v_gene: TRBV2
j_gene: TRBJ2-1
CDR3aa: CASSLSLAGGYNEQFF
CDR3nt: TGTGCCAGCAGCTTATCCCTAGCGGGAGGATACAATGAGCAGTTCTTC

d_gene: NA
len: 16
abundance: many
v_gene: TRBV12-3/TRBV12-4
j_gene: TRBJ2-5
CDR3aa: CASSSELAGGEETQYF
CDR3nt: TGTGCCAGCAGTTCAGAGCTGGCAGGAGGGGAAGAGACCCAGTACTTC

d_gene: TRBD2
len: 16
abundance: many
v_gene: TRBV5-5
j_gene: TRBJ2-5
CDR3aa: CASSLLVAGGRETQYF
CDR3nt: TGTGCCAGCAGCTTGTTGGTAGCGGGAGGACGGGAGACCCAGTACTTC

d_gene: NA
len: 14
abundance: many
v_gene: TRBV7-2
j_gene: TRBJ2-3
CDR3aa: CASSLEGAAGTQYF
CDR3nt: TGTGCCAGCAGCTTAGAGGGAGCCGCGGGTACGCAGTATTTT

d_gene: NA
len: 16
abundance: many
v_gene: TRBV14
j_gene: TRBJ1-6
CDR3aa: CASSQDLGAAGSPLHF
CDR3nt: TGTGCCAGCAGCCAAGATTTGGGGGCTGCAGGTTCACCCCTCCACTTT

d_gene: NA
len: 14
abundance: many
v_gene: TRBV20-1
j_gene: TRBJ2-6
CDR3aa: CSAPGTSGANVLTF
CDR3nt: TGCAGTGCCCCCGGGACCTCTGGGGCCAACGTCCTGACTTTC

d_gene: NA
len: 17
abundance: many
v_gene: TRBV29-1
j_gene: TRBJ1-2
CDR3aa: CSVVRRWGSRRRMGYTF
CDR3nt: TGCAGCGTTGTCCGAAGATGGGGCTCCAGACGAAGGATGGGCTACACCTTC

d_gene: NA
len: 18
abundance: NA
v_gene: TRBV12-3/TRBV12-4
j_gene: TRBJ2-2
CDR3aa: CALCPNPLALANTGELFF
CDR3nt: TGTGCCCTCTGTCCGAACCCTCTAGCGCTCGCGAACACCGGGGAGCTGTTTTTT

d_gene: TRBD2
len: 14
abundance: many
v_gene: TRBV12-3/TRBV12-4
j_gene: TRBJ2-3
CDR3aa: CASSWKRGSDTQYF
CDR3nt: TGTGCCAGCAGTTGGAAGCGGGGGTCGGATACGCAGTATTTT

d_gene: NA
len: 15
abundance: many
v_gene: TRBV4-1
j_gene: TRBJ2-5
CDR3aa: CASSQDMGRGKTQYF
CDR3nt: TGCGCCAGCAGCCAAGATATGGGGAGAGGAAAGACCCAGTACTTC

d_gene: NA
len: 11
abundance: many
v_gene: TRBV12-3/TRBV12-4
j_gene: TRBJ2-1
CDR3aa: CASTLGNEQFF
CDR3nt: TGTGCCAGCACCCTGGGAAATGAGCAGTTCTTC

d_gene: TRBD1
len: 15
abundance: many
v_gene: TRBV12-3/TRBV12-4
j_gene: TRBJ1-5
CDR3aa: CASSLAQGVHQPQHF
CDR3nt: TGTGCCAGCAGTTTAGCACAGGGGGTCCATCAGCCCCAGCATTTT

d_gene: NA
len: 12
abundance: many
v_gene: TRBV28
j_gene: TRBJ2-7
CDR3aa: CASSLWSREQYF
CDR3nt: TGTGCCAGCAGTTTATGGAGCAGGGAGCAGTACTTC

d_gene: NA
len: 14
abundance: many
v_gene: TRBV5-1
j_gene: TRBJ2-1
CDR3aa: CASSSSGAHNEQFF
CDR3nt: TGCGCCAGCAGCTCTTCAGGGGCGCACAATGAGCAGTTCTTC

d_gene: NA
len: 14
abundance: many
v_gene: TRBV12-3/TRBV12-4
j_gene: TRBJ2-5
CDR3aa: CASSYLGMGETQYF
CDR3nt: TGTGCCAGCAGCTATCTAGGCATGGGAGAGACCCAGTACTTC

d_gene: TRBD2
len: 16
abundance: many
v_gene: TRBV15
j_gene: TRBJ2-1
CDR3aa: CATSRETGTIGYEQFF
CDR3nt: TGTGCCACCAGCAGAGAGACCGGGACTATAGGCTATGAGCAGTTCTTC

d_gene: NA
len: 13
abundance: many
v_gene: TRBV15
j_gene: TRBJ1-2
CDR3aa: CATSRVETYGYTF
CDR3nt: TGTGCCACCAGCAGAGTAGAGACCTACGGATACACCTTC

d_gene: TRBD1
len: 14
abundance: few
v_gene: TRBV12-3/TRBV12-4
j_gene: TRBJ1-2
CDR3aa: CASRPQQGVYGYTF
CDR3nt: TGTGCCAGCAGGCCCCAGCAGGGGGTCTATGGCTACACCTTC

d_gene: TRBD2
len: 15
abundance: many
v_gene: TRBV12-3/TRBV12-4
j_gene: TRBJ2-5
CDR3aa: CASSLGRGGPETQYF
CDR3nt: TGTGCCAGCAGTTTGGGGCGGGGGGGCCCGGAGACCCAGTACTTC

d_gene: NA
len: 12
abundance: NA
v_gene: TRBV30
j_gene: TRBJ1-2
CDR3aa: CACPGGSYGYTF
CDR3nt: TGTGCCTGCCCGGGCGGGTCTTATGGCTACACCTTC

d_gene: TRBD1
len: 15
abundance: NA
v_gene: TRBV14
j_gene: TRBJ2-2
CDR3aa: CASKGGTGYTGELFF
CDR3nt: TGTGCCTCCAAAGGGGGGACAGGCTACACCGGGGAGCTGTTTTTT

d_gene: NA
len: 17
abundance: many
v_gene: TRBV5-1
j_gene: TRBJ1-1
CDR3aa: CASSPSGGSKGNTEAFF
CDR3nt: TGCGCCAGCAGCCCATCCGGAGGGTCCAAGGGTAACACTGAAGCTTTCTTT

d_gene: NA
len: 16
abundance: many
v_gene: TRBV7-3
j_gene: TRBJ2-5
CDR3aa: CASSLFAGQPQETQYF
CDR3nt: TGTGCCAGCAGCTTATTCGCGGGACAGCCTCAAGAGACCCAGTACTTC

d_gene: NA
len: 15
abundance: many
v_gene: TRBV9
j_gene: TRBJ2-3
CDR3aa: CASSVGRGRTDTQYF
CDR3nt: TGTGCCAGCAGCGTAGGGAGGGGACGCACAGATACGCAGTATTTT

d_gene: TRBD1
len: 13
abundance: many
v_gene: TRBV27
j_gene: TRBJ1-1
CDR3aa: CASSLGGQTEAFF
CDR3nt: TGTGCCAGCAGTTTGGGGGGACAGACTGAAGCTTTCTTT

d_gene: NA
len: 11
abundance: many
v_gene: TRBV20-1
j_gene: TRBJ2-2
CDR3aa: CSARRFGELFF
CDR3nt: TGCAGTGCTAGAAGATTCGGGGAGCTGTTTTTT

d_gene: NA
len: 14
abundance: NA
v_gene: TRBV28
j_gene: TRBJ2-7
CDR3aa: CASSLRGGTHEQYF
CDR3nt: TGTGCCAGCAGTTTACGTGGCGGGACCCACGAGCAGTACTTC

d_gene: NA
len: 14
abundance: many
v_gene: TRBV5-1
j_gene: TRBJ1-2
CDR3aa: CASSLGRGGVGYTF
CDR3nt: TGCGCCAGCAGCTTAGGCAGGGGAGGGGTCGGCTACACCTTC

d_gene: NA
len: 12
abundance: many
v_gene: TRBV29-1
j_gene: TRBJ2-1
CDR3aa: CSVATGYNEQFF
CDR3nt: TGCAGCGTTGCCACGGGGTACAATGAGCAGTTCTTC

d_gene: TRBD1
len: 15
abundance: many
v_gene: TRBV20-1
j_gene: TRBJ2-7
CDR3aa: CSARPQDRGLNEQYF
CDR3nt: TGCAGTGCTAGACCCCAGGACAGGGGGCTTAATGAGCAGTACTTC

d_gene: TRBD2
len: 15
abundance: many
v_gene: TRBV20-1
j_gene: TRBJ2-7
CDR3aa: CSARGLAGSPYEQYF
CDR3nt: TGCAGTGCTAGAGGACTAGCGGGTTCCCCCTACGAGCAGTACTTC

d_gene: NA
len: 16
abundance: many
v_gene: TRBV18
j_gene: TRBJ2-5
CDR3aa: CASSPPGAPFQETQYF
CDR3nt: TGTGCCAGCTCACCACCGGGGGCCCCCTTCCAAGAGACCCAGTACTTC

d_gene: NA
len: 14
abundance: many
v_gene: TRBV6-4
j_gene: TRBJ2-1
CDR3aa: CASSEDGAANEQFF
CDR3nt: TGTGCCAGCAGTGAGGATGGGGCAGCCAATGAGCAGTTCTTC

d_gene: NA
len: 16
abundance: many
v_gene: TRBV4-1
j_gene: TRBJ2-6
CDR3aa: CASSQAEGSGANVLTF
CDR3nt: TGCGCCAGCAGCCAAGCGGAAGGGTCTGGGGCCAACGTCCTGACTTTC

d_gene: NA
len: 13
abundance: many
v_gene: TRBV28
j_gene: TRBJ1-2
CDR3aa: CASSFEQGRGYTF
CDR3nt: TGTGCCAGCAGTTTCGAGCAGGGTCGAGGCTACACCTTC

d_gene: TRBD1
len: 15
abundance: many
v_gene: TRBV5-1
j_gene: TRBJ2-1
CDR3aa: CASSQTGGSYNEQFF
CDR3nt: TGCGCCAGCAGCCAGACAGGGGGGTCCTACAATGAGCAGTTCTTC

d_gene: TRBD1
len: 17
abundance: many
v_gene: TRBV28
j_gene: TRBJ1-6
CDR3aa: CASSSGQGFRYNSPLHF
CDR3nt: TGTGCCAGCAGTTCCGGACAGGGCTTCCGATATAATTCACCCCTCCACTTT

d_gene: TRBD1
len: 14
abundance: NA
v_gene: TRBV27
j_gene: TRBJ2-3
CDR3aa: CASAGTASTDTQYF
CDR3nt: TGTGCCAGCGCCGGGACAGCGAGCACAGATACGCAGTATTTT

d_gene: NA
len: 12
abundance: many
v_gene: TRBV14
j_gene: TRBJ2-7
CDR3aa: CASSPTRWEQYF
CDR3nt: TGTGCCAGCAGCCCCACCCGGTGGGAGCAGTACTTC

d_gene: NA
len: 15
abundance: many
v_gene: TRBV5-1
j_gene: TRBJ1-4
CDR3aa: CASSLVGATNEKLFF
CDR3nt: TGCGCCAGCAGCTTGGTCGGGGCAACTAATGAAAAACTGTTTTTT

d_gene: NA
len: 16
abundance: NA
v_gene: TRBV4-2
j_gene: TRBJ2-3
CDR3aa: CASSQGAGRGPDTQYF
CDR3nt: TGTGCCAGCAGCCAAGGAGCGGGGCGGGGGCCAGATACGCAGTATTTT

d_gene: NA
len: 16
abundance: many
v_gene: TRBV9
j_gene: TRBJ2-1
CDR3aa: CASSVEGGGDYNEQFF
CDR3nt: TGTGCCAGCAGCGTAGAAGGGGGAGGGGACTACAATGAGCAGTTCTTC

d_gene: NA
len: 14
abundance: many
v_gene: TRBV18
j_gene: TRBJ2-2
CDR3aa: CASSPGYGTGELFF
CDR3nt: TGTGCCAGCTCACCAGGGTATGGCACCGGGGAGCTGTTTTTT

d_gene: TRBD2
len: 18
abundance: many
v_gene: TRBV27
j_gene: TRBJ2-3
CDR3aa: CASSLGRVAGGWADTQYF
CDR3nt: TGTGCCAGCAGTTTAGGGCGGGTAGCGGGGGGGTGGGCAGATACGCAGTATTTT

d_gene: NA
len: 17
abundance: many
v_gene: TRBV6-2/TRBV6-3
j_gene: TRBJ1-3
CDR3aa: CASSYSIGETSGNTIYF
CDR3nt: TGTGCCAGCAGTTACTCGATTGGTGAAACTTCGGGAAACACCATATATTTT

d_gene: NA
len: 12
abundance: many
v_gene: TRBV6-5
j_gene: TRBJ2-5
CDR3aa: CASRNQEETQYF
CDR3nt: TGTGCCAGCAGGAATCAGGAAGAGACCCAGTACTTC

d_gene: NA
len: 15
abundance: many
v_gene: TRBV5-1
j_gene: TRBJ2-3
CDR3aa: CASSLEPPRGDTQYF
CDR3nt: TGCGCCAGCAGCTTGGAGCCCCCACGGGGAGATACGCAGTATTTT

d_gene: NA
len: 12
abundance: many
v_gene: TRBV5-1
j_gene: TRBJ2-2
CDR3aa: CASTSSAGELFF
CDR3nt: TGCGCCAGCACCTCTAGCGCCGGGGAGCTGTTTTTT

d_gene: NA
len: 16
abundance: many
v_gene: TRBV3-1
j_gene: TRBJ2-7
CDR3aa: CASSPTRGAVSYEQYF
CDR3nt: TGTGCCAGCAGCCCGACCCGAGGGGCGGTCTCCTACGAGCAGTACTTC